This T cell receptor beta chain is from a study of blood T cell repertoires in COVID-19. Study-level background: In each case, the material was cDNA or gDNA derived from T cells, B-cell-depleted T cells, or PBMCs.

This clone was counted once. The CDR3 loop spans 14 amino acids. V shed 5 bases and J shed 6 bases, with 14 bases lying between them. The germline CDR1 and CDR2 sequences are SGHNT and YENEEA. Produced via immunoSEQ multiplex PCR; TCRdb's table is partial and in-frame only. The sample consists of 100,000 to 150,000 clones, approximately 89% of them appearing once. This clonotype was sampled from a woman aged 60-70 years with acute or convalescent COVID-19. The sequencing sample was made of peripheral blood. V gene TRBV11-3 combines with J gene TRBJ2-1; no reliable D call. The CDR3 sequence is CASSPLRRPNEQFF. CDR3 DNA: TGTGCCAGCAGCCCCTTGCGGCGCCCCAATGAGCAGTTCTTC.